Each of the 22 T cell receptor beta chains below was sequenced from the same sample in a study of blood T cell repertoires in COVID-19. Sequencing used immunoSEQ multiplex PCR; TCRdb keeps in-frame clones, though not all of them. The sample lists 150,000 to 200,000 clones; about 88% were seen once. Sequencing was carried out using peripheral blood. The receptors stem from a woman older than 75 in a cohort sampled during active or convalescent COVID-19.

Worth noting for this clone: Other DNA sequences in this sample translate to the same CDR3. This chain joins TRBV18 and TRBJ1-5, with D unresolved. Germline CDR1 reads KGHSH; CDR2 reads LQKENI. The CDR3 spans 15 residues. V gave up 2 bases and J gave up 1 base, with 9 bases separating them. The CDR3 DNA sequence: TGTGCCAGCTCACCAGGGCCAAGGAGCAATCAGCCCCAGCATTTT. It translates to CASSPGPRSNQPQHF.

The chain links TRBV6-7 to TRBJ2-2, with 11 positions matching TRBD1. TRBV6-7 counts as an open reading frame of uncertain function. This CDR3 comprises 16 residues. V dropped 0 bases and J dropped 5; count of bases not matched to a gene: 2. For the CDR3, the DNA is TGTGCCAGCAGTTACTCAGGACAGGGGGCGACCGGGGAGCTGTTTTTT. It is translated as CASSYSGQGATGELFF.

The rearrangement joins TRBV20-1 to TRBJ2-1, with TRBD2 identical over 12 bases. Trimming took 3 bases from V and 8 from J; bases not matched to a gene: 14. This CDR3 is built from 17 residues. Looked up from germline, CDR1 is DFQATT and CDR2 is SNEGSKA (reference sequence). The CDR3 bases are TGCAGTGCTAGTATAGAATCTAGCGGGAGGGCCACGGATGAGCAGTTCTTC. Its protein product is CSASIESSGRATDEQFF.

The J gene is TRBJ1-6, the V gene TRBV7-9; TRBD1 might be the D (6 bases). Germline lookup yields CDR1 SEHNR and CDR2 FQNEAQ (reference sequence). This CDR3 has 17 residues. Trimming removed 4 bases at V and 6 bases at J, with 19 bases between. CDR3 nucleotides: TGTGCCAGCAGCTCCCGAGAGGGGGGGGGAAGTAATTCACCCCTCCACTTT. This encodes CASSSREGGGSNSPLHF.

CDR3 loop: CASSQVGGLETQYF. The CDR3 region has the DNA TGCGCCAGCAGCCAAGTGGGGGGGTTAGAGACCCAGTACTTC. V and J are TRBV4-1 and TRBJ2-5, with 7 nucleotides matching TRBD2. The CDR3 has 14 residues. Trimming at V came to 1 base and at J to 4 bases, leaving 3 bases not matched to a gene. Germline V gives CDR1 MGHRA, CDR2 YSYEKL.

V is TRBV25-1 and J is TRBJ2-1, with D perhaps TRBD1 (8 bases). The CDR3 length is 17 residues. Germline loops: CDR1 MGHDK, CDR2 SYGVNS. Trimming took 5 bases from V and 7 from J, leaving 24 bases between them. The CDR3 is CASSPAGVRGLGNEQFF. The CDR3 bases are TGTGCCAGCAGTCCCGCGGGGGTCAGGGGGCTGGGAAATGAGCAGTTCTTC.

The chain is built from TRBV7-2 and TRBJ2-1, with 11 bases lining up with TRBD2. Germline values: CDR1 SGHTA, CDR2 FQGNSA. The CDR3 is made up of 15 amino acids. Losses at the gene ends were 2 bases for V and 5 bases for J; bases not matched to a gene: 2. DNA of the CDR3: TGTGCCAGCAGCTTACTAGCGGGAGGAAACAATGAGCAGTTCTTC. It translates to CASSLLAGGNNEQFF.

CDR3 amino acids: CASIGLAGETQYF. The CDR3 nucleotides are TGTGCCAGCATAGGTCTAGCGGGGGAGACCCAGTACTTC. V is TRBV6-5 and J is TRBJ2-5, with TRBD2 identical over 9 bases. Germline V gene lookup returns CDR1 MNHEY and CDR2 SVGAGI. The CDR3 extends over 13 amino acids. Trimming removed 7 bases from V and 5 bases from J; junction bases left unmatched: 5.

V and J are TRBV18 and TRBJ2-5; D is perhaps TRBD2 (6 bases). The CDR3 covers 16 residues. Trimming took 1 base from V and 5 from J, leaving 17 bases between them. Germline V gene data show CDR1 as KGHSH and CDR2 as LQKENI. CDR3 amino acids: CASSPRGGATGETQYF. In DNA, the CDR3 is TGTGCCAGCTCACCACGCGGAGGGGCCACTGGGGAGACCCAGTACTTC.

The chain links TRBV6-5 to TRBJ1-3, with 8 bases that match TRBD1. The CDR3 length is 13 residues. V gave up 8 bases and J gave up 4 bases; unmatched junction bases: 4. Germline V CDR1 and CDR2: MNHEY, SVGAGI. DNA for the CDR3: TGTGCCAGCGGGACAGGAGTGGGAAACACCATATATTTT. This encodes CASGTGVGNTIYF.

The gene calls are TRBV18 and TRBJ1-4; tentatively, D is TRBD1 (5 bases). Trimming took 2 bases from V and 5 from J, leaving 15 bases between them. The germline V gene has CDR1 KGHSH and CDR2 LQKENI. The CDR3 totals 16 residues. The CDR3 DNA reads TGTGCCAGCTCACCAGGAAGGTCGCAGGGCAATGAAAAACTGTTTTTT. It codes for CASSPGRSQGNEKLFF.

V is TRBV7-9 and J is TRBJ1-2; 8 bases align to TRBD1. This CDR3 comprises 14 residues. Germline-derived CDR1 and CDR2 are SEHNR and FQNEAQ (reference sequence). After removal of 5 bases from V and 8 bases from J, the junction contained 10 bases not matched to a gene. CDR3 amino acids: CASSQKDRGKGYTF. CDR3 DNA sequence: TGTGCCAGCAGCCAAAAAGACAGGGGTAAAGGCTACACCTTC.

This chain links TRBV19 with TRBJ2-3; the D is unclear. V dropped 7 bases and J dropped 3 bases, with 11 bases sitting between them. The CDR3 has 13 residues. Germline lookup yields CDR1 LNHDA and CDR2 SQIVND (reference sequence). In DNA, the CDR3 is TGTGCCAGTACCCCGAGCAGGACAGATACGCAGTATTTT. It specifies CASTPSRTDTQYF.

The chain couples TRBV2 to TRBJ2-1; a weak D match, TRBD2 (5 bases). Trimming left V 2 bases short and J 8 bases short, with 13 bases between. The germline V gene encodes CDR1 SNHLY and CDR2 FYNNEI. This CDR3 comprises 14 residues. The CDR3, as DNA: TGTGCCAGCAGTGAAATCACGGGATTAGATGAGCAGTTCTTC. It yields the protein CASSEITGLDEQFF.

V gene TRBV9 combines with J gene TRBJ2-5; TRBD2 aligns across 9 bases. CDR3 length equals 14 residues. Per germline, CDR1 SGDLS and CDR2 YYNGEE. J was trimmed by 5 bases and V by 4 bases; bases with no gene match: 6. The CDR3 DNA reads TGTGCCAGCAGCCAAGGGAGCGGGGGGGAGACCCAGTACTTC. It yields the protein CASSQGSGGETQYF.

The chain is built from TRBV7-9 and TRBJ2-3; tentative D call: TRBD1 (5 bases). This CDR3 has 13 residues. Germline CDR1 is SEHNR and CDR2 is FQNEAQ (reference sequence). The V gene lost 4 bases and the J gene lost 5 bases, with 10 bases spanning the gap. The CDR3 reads CASSSRQIDTQYF. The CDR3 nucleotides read TGTGCCAGCAGCTCCCGACAGATAGATACGCAGTATTTT.

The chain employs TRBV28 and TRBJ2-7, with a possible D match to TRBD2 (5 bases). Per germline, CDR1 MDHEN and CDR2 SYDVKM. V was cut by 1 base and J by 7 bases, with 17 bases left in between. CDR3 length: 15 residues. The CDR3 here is CASSLYGVERREQYF. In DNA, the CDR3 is TGTGCCAGCAGTTTATACGGGGTCGAACGGAGGGAGCAGTACTTC.

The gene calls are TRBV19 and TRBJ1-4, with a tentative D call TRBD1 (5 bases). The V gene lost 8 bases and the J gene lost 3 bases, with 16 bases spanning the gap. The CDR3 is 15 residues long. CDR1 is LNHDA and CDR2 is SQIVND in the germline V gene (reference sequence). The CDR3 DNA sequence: TGTGCCAGTTCGGGGGGTTCTTGGGCTAATGAAAAACTGTTTTTT. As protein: CASSGGSWANEKLFF.

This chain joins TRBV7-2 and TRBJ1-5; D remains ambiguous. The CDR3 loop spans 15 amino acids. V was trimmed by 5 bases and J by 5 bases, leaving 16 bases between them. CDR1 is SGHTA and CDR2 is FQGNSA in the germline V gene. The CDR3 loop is CASSTSQTAYQPQHF. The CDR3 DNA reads TGTGCCAGCAGCACTTCCCAGACTGCTTATCAGCCCCAGCATTTT.

The CDR3 spells CASSFGQGAYGNTIYF. In DNA form, the CDR3 reads TGTGCCAGCAGCTTTGGACAGGGGGCTTATGGAAACACCATATATTTT. The rearrangement links TRBV5-6 to TRBJ1-3; TRBD1 matches at 11 bases. The CDR3 is made up of 16 amino acids. Germline V gene data show CDR1 as SGHDT and CDR2 as YYEEEE. Germline trimming cut 2 bases from V and 3 bases from J; bases unmatched to any gene: 4.

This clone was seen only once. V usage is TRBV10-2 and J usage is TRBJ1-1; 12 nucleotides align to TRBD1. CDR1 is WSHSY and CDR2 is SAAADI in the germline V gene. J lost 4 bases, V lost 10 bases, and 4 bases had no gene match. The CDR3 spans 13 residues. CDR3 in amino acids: CATGQGASTEAFF. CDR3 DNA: TGCGCCACGGGACAGGGGGCGAGCACTGAAGCTTTCTTT.

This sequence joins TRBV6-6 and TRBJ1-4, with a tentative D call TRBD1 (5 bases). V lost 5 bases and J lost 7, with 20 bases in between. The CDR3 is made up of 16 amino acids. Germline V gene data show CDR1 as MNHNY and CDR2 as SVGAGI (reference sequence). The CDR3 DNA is TGTGCCAGCAGTCCCCTCCTGGGGGGATTGAGTGAAAAACTGTTTTTT. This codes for CASSPLLGGLSEKLFF.